This paragraph reports one TCR beta chain. The data stem from a study of blood T cell repertoires in COVID-19. As for the study in general: COVID-19 samples, acute and convalescent, were from the United States, Italy and Spain. The analysed material was cDNA or gDNA that came from T cells, B-cell-depleted T cells, or PBMCs.

Germline loops: CDR1 LGHDT, CDR2 YNNKEL (reference sequence). The CDR3 spans 15 residues. Trimming at V came to 5 bases and at J to 4 bases, leaving 7 bases not matched to a gene. Original processing notes: It was from reference gene primer amplification that nucleated cell counts were estimated. The method was immunoSEQ multiplex PCR; TCRdb's version includes in-frame clones alone and lacks a portion of them. Clone size and V and J calls were adopted from that table, with D and trimming inferred from the DNA. The sample lists 130,000 or so clones, 70% to 85% seen once, with 15% to 20% in the top ten.

The receptor comes from a woman older than 75 with acute or convalescent COVID-19. Sequenced material: peripheral blood. This chain connects TRBV3-1 (or the pseudogene TRBV3-2) to TRBJ1-4; 7 bases align to TRBD1. In DNA form, the CDR3 reads TGTGCCAGCAGCTATAGACAGGGAAATAATGAAAAACTGTTTTTT. Translation gives CASSYRQGNNEKLFF.